A selection of T cell receptor beta chains follows, all from one sample in a study of glioma-infiltrating T cells. TCRdb analysed the multiplex PCR reads with MiXCR anew, one entry per CDR3 protein. The sample includes more than 300,000 distinct CDR3 sequences, less than 50% of them seen just once. The sample comprised glioma tissue, nonneoplastic brain tissue, or PBMCs (not recorded which). The receptors here all came from a human donor with low-grade glioma or glioblastoma, undergoing nonglioma brain surgery, or in good health (not recorded which). CDR3s include the opening cysteine and the closing phenylalanine or tryptophan. A D gene is named only where the DNA matches it firmly. Some rows have no size entry. The others give once, few or many, or a class for an expanded clone.

>TRBJ1-4|TRBV10-3|.|.
CAISPGGANEKLFF
TGTGCCATCAGCCCCGGCGGAGCTAATGAAAAACTGTTTTTT
>TRBJ2-7|TRBV12-3/TRBV12-4|.|.
CASSFPTATYEQYF
TGTGCCAGCAGTTTCCCGACCGCTACCTACGAGCAGTACTTC
>TRBJ2-1|TRBV4-1|.|.
CASSQGVSGPPYNEQFF
TGCGCCAGCAGCCAAGGGGTTAGCGGACCCCCCTACAATGAGCAGTTCTTC
>TRBJ2-1|TRBV3-1|TRBD2|.
CASSQGISGAEFF
TGTGCCAGCAGCCAAGGGATTAGCGGGGCAGAGTTCTTC
>TRBJ1-6|TRBV12-3/TRBV12-4|.|few
CASSSGVYSPLHF
TGTGCCAGCAGTTCAGGGGTTTATTCACCCCTCCACTTT
>TRBJ2-2|TRBV2|TRBD2|.
CASRKTSGATGELFF
TGTGCCAGCAGGAAGACTAGCGGGGCCACCGGGGAGCTGTTTTTT
>TRBJ1-2|TRBV6-2/TRBV6-3|.|.
CACSYSYGYTF
TGTGCCTGCAGTTACAGCTATGGCTACACCTTC
>TRBJ1-5|TRBV19|TRBD1|.
CASTRDRGWSNQPQHF
TGTGCCAGTACCCGGGACAGGGGCTGGAGCAATCAGCCCCAGCATTTT
>TRBJ2-5|TRBV7-2|.|.
CASSLVVGQETQYF
TGTGCCAGCAGCTTAGTGGTGGGGCAAGAGACCCAGTACTTC
>TRBJ2-6|TRBV7-3|TRBD2|.
CASSSGTSSGANVLTF
TGTGCCAGCAGCTCGGGGACTAGCTCTGGGGCCAACGTCCTGACTTTC
>TRBJ1-6|TRBV28|.|.
CASSLSTGSSPIHF
TGTGCCAGCAGTTTAAGCACAGGGAGTTCACCCATCCACTTT
>TRBJ1-2|TRBV27|TRBD1|few
CASSPSGQPINYGYTF
TGTGCCAGCAGTCCGTCGGGACAGCCTATTAACTATGGCTACACCTTC
>TRBJ1-1|TRBV7-3|.|.
CASSPSWGANTEAFF
TGTGCTAGCAGCCCGTCTTGGGGGGCGAACACTGAAGCTTTCTTT
>TRBJ2-7|TRBV15|TRBD2|few
CATSRGVTSGRRSYEQYF
TGTGCCACCAGCCGAGGCGTGACTAGCGGGAGGCGATCCTACGAGCAGTACTTC
>TRBJ2-6|TRBV15|.|.
CASMVGQPGANVLTF
TGTGCCAGCATGGTAGGACAGCCTGGGGCCAACGTCCTGACTTTC
>TRBJ1-1|TRBV6-2/TRBV6-3|.|many
CASSYSRPGSLNTEAFF
TGTGCCAGCAGTTACTCGAGGCCCGGATCGTTAAACACTGAAGCTTTCTTT
>TRBJ2-1|TRBV20-1|.|many
CSASPQATGLQFF
TGCAGTGCTAGTCCCCAGGCCACGGGTTTGCAGTTCTTC
>TRBJ2-3|TRBV7-3|.|.
CASSLPIDKPYGTDTQYF
TGTGCCAGCAGCTTACCGATCGACAAGCCGTATGGCACAGATACGCAGTATTTT
>TRBJ2-1|TRBV7-3|.|.
CASSLSSDNEQFF
TGTGCCAGCAGCTTAAGCAGCGACAATGAGCAGTTCTTC
>TRBJ2-1|TRBV6-2/TRBV6-3|TRBD2|many
CASSYPGTRIGNEQFF
TGTGCCAGCAGTTACCCAGGGACTAGAATTGGCAATGAGCAGTTCTTC
>TRBJ2-7|TRBV27|.|.
CASSLQVYEQYF
TGTGCCAGCAGTTTACAGGTCTACGAGCAGTACTTC
>TRBJ2-1|TRBV6-2/TRBV6-3|.|few
CASGQSNEQFF
TGTGCCAGCGGCCAGAGCAATGAGCAGTTCTTC
>TRBJ2-7|TRBV4-2|TRBD2|.
CASSQDLSAGAFEQYF
TGTGCCAGCAGCCAAGATCTGTCAGCGGGAGCCTTCGAGCAGTACTTC
>TRBJ1-1|TRBV19|.|.
CASSTTRWTEAFF
TGTGCCAGTAGTACCACTCGGTGGACTGAAGCTTTCTTT
>TRBJ2-7|TRBV20-1|TRBD2|.
CSAREASGSGYEQYF
TGCAGTGCTAGAGAAGCTAGCGGGAGCGGGTACGAGCAGTACTTC
>TRBJ2-7|TRBV6-5|TRBD2|.
CASSPSPGGKNYEQYF
TGTGCCAGCAGTCCCTCCCCGGGGGGGAAGAACTACGAGCAGTACTTC